Given below is one TCR beta chain in context. What it recognizes is unknown. The data were taken from a study of T cell responses to AZD1222 COVID-19 vaccine. Using immunoSEQ multiplex PCR, the repertoire was profiled, and TCRdb retains in-frame clones only, with some absent. Altogether over 75,000 clones are present, approximately 83% being singletons, with the ten largest covering roughly 3.6%. Whole-study findings and limits: At study baseline, merely more than 5 AZD1222 recipients were seropositive.

CDR1 and CDR2 from the germline V gene are LGHDT and YNNKEL (reference sequence). The CDR3 totals 18 residues. The junction had 7 bases not matched to a gene; V was cut back by 0 bases and J by 1 base. The specimen comprised peripheral blood, sampled 28 days after the second AZD1222 dose. This receptor was taken from an adult who received the AZD1222 COVID-19 vaccine. V gene TRBV3-1 (or the pseudogene TRBV3-2) combines with J gene TRBJ2-1; 9 bases fit TRBD2. The CDR3 region has the DNA TGTGCCAGCAGCCAAGATAGCGGGAGCGTTTCTTCCTACAATGAGCAGTTCTTC. This sequence encodes CASSQDSGSVSSYNEQFF.